The clone carrying this TCR beta chain was seen a few times. Some clones are missing from TCRdb's copy, which holds only in-frame ones; the method was immunoSEQ multiplex PCR. Of roughly 48,000 clones listed, over 80% were seen once; the top ten hold more than 0.7%. Germline CDR1 LNHDA, CDR2 SQIVND (reference sequence). V gave up 0 bases and J gave up 10 bases, with 15 bases separating them. CDR3 length equals 14 residues. The sample originates from a study of T cell changes during pregnancy in multiple sclerosis. The TCR was taken from a female donor in good health, enrolled as a control in a pregnancy study. The rearrangement links TRBV19 to TRBJ1-1, with D unclear. This sample comprised CD4+ T cells from peripheral blood mononuclear cells, obtained in the second trimester of pregnancy. CDR3 region: CASSIEGRHPGAFF. The DNA for the CDR3 is TGTGCCAGTAGTATAGAAGGGAGACACCCGGGAGCTTTCTTT. Variable domain in full (rest from reference TRBV19 and TRBJ1-1): DGGITQSPKYLFRKEGQNVTLSCEQNLNHDAMYWYRQDPGQGLRLIYYSQIVNDFQKGDIAEGYSVSREKKESFPLTVTSAQKNPTAFYLCASSIEGRHPGAFFGQGTRLTVV.